The clone carrying this T cell receptor (beta chain) was detected only once. This record belongs to a study of blood T cell repertoires in COVID-19. About the research overall: Researchers got acute and convalescent COVID-19 samples from the United States, Italy and Spain. Sources were T cells, B-cell-depleted T cells, or PBMCs; the material itself was cDNA or gDNA.

Germline V CDR1 and CDR2: LNHDA, SQIVND (reference sequence). Trimming took off 6 bases at V and 1 base at J, with 9 bases between the two ends. The CDR3 covers 13 residues. As originally analysed: Estimation of nucleated cell counts was performed using reference gene primer amplification. The table came from immunoSEQ multiplex PCR; TCRdb's copy has only in-frame clones and leaves some out. That table furnishes V, J and clone size, whereas the DNA furnished D and trimming. The profile covers about 260,000 clones, with around 87% appearing a single time and approximately 2.2% taken by the ten largest.

The sequence derives from a woman in her forties or fifties with acute or convalescent COVID-19. Sequencing used peripheral blood. V is TRBV19 and J is TRBJ1-1; D is undetermined. The DNA of the CDR3 is TGTGCCAGTAGCCTAACGCGGAACACTGAAGCTTTCTTT. Translation gives CASSLTRNTEAFF.